This T cell receptor (beta chain) was observed in a study of shared clonotypes between healthy human individuals. About the research overall: Three plates were used per donor for CD4 naive, three for CD4 memory, two for CD8 naive and one for CD8 memory.

The CDR3 totals 14 residues. Between the trimmed V and J ends, which lost 5 bases and 7 bases, there was a span of 17 bases. The germline gives CDR1 MDHEN, CDR2 SYDVKM. TCRdb keeps only in-frame clones here, not all; method: immunoSEQ multiplex PCR. The sample holds 2 million to 2.5 million clones, over 90% seen once. CD4+ cells were split into CD45RA+ naive and CD45RA-negative memory subsets. J is TRBJ2-5 and V is TRBV28; no clear D gene. This clonotype originated in a man between 18 and 29 years old in good health. Some clones in this sample may be carry-over from other donors' samples. The material sequenced was naive CD4+ T cells from PBMCs. Subset specified: CD45RA+ positively selected. For the CDR3, the DNA is TGTGCCAGCAGTCCCTCCGGGCCTCTTTTGACCCAGTACTTC. Protein: CASSPSGPLLTQYF.